Below are 18 T cell receptor beta chains sequenced from a single sample in a study of regulatory T cells in long-lasting Graves disease. Construction of the TCR beta libraries employed iRepertoire HTBI primers in conjunction with Arm-PCR of CDR3 regions. Using its own MiXCR run on the multiplex PCR reads, TCRdb lists one record per CDR3 protein. The profile covers 520,000 or so distinct CDR3 sequences, with 12% appearing a single time and over 7% taken by the ten largest. Described time point: newly diagnosed GD, antithyroid drugs for less than 3 months. The TCR library used RNA extracted from PBMCs. The same specimen was also included in a second study, on T cells in Graves' hyperthyroidism and ophthalmopathy.

Sequenced here: peripheral blood mononuclear cells (PBMCs), sampled at new diagnosis, from a patient treated with antithyroid drugs. These receptors were obtained from a woman between 25 and 40 years old with Graves disease.

This clonotype was detected ten times or more. This chain uses TRBV11-2 with TRBJ1-5; D call uncertain. This CDR3 comprises 13 residues. Germline CDR1 is SGHAT and CDR2 is FQNNGV. The V end was cut by 5 bases, the J end by 6 bases, with 11 bases between. CDR3 nucleotides: TGTGCCAGCAGCCCCGAGAACAGTCAGCCCCAGCATTTT. This translates into CASSPENSQPQHF.

The CDR3 DNA reads TGTGCCAGCTCGGCGGGTCGGAACTCCTACGAGCAGTACTTC. The encoded protein is CASSAGRNSYEQYF. V usage is TRBV11-3 and J usage is TRBJ2-7, with D perhaps matching TRBD2 (5 bases). Germline-derived CDR1 and CDR2 are SGHNT and YENEEA. V was clipped by 8 bases and J by 0 bases, with 14 bases between them. The CDR3 covers 14 residues.

The rearrangement joins TRBV7-2 to TRBJ2-2, with a possible D match to TRBD2 (5 bases). Trimming cost V 6 bases and J 4 bases, with 15 bases left between them. This CDR3 region has 15 residues. Germline CDR1 and CDR2: SGHTA and FQGNSA. The CDR3 reads CASSNSESSTGELFF. Written as DNA, the CDR3 is TGTGCCAGCAGTAATAGCGAGAGTAGCACCGGGGAGCTGTTTTTT.

The V gene is TRBV27, the J gene TRBJ1-1, with D perhaps matching TRBD1 (5 bases). Trimming took off 5 bases at V and 6 bases at J, with 13 bases between the two ends. The germline CDR1 and CDR2 sequences are MNHEY and SMNVEV (reference sequence). The CDR3 totals 13 residues. This CDR3 reads CASSPGLRAEAFF. The DNA of the CDR3 is TGTGCCAGCAGTCCAGGGTTGAGAGCTGAAGCTTTCTTT.

This clonotype was found many times. The V and J genes are TRBV30 and TRBJ2-3, with D unclear. This CDR3 comprises 12 residues. Per germline, CDR1 GTSNPN and CDR2 SVGIG (reference sequence). The V end was cut by 3 bases, the J end by 0 bases, with 4 bases between. The DNA for the CDR3 is TGTGCCTGGAGGGTGAGCACAGATACGCAGTATTTT. This codes for CAWRVSTDTQYF.

This clonotype appeared many times. The chain employs TRBV9 and TRBJ1-6; D not certain. V was trimmed by 4 bases and J by 8 bases, leaving 13 bases between them. In germline, CDR1 is SGDLS, CDR2 YYNGEE. There are 14 residues in the CDR3. CDR3 in amino acids: CASSKGLSHSPLHF. The CDR3 DNA reads as TGTGCCAGCAGCAAAGGACTTTCCCATTCACCCCTCCACTTT.

This clonotype was seen ten or more times. The chain uses TRBV11-1 and TRBJ2-3; TRBD2 agrees at 8 bases. There are 17 residues in the CDR3. Losses at the gene ends were 5 bases for V and 2 bases for J; bases not matched to a gene: 12. Germline lookup yields CDR1 SGHAT and CDR2 FQDESV (reference sequence). CDR3 sequence reads: CASSPDFRLAYTDTQYF. The CDR3 DNA reads TGTGCCAGCAGCCCTGATTTCCGACTAGCGTACACAGATACGCAGTATTTT.

This chain links TRBV20-1 with TRBJ2-7, with TRBD2 matching over 8 bases. Unmatched junction bases numbered 5, after V lost 8 bases and J lost 2 bases. The germline gives CDR1 DFQATT, CDR2 SNEGSKA (reference sequence). This CDR3 is 12 amino acids long. The CDR3, as DNA: TGCAGTACCCCGGGACTAGCCTACGAGCAGTACTTC. Translated: CSTPGLAYEQYF.

This clonotype was counted ten times or more. The gene calls are TRBV7-2 and TRBJ1-5, with 9 bases aligning to TRBD1. The CDR3 sequence is 15 residues long. Germline V gives CDR1 SGHTA, CDR2 FQGNSA. V lost 5 bases and J lost 4; bases outside the gene matches: 6. CDR3 sequence reads: CASSPTGTGNQPQHF. The CDR3 nucleotides are TGTGCCAGCAGCCCCACGGGGACAGGGAATCAGCCCCAGCATTTT.

This clonotype turned up a few times. The chain joins TRBV10-3 to TRBJ2-3; TRBD2 matches 10 bases. The V segment lost 5 bases and the J segment 1 base; nucleotides outside the gene matches: 3. The germline CDR1 and CDR2 sequences are ENHRY and SYGVKD. The CDR3 totals 15 residues. CDR3 residues: CAISPGTSGTDTQYF. The CDR3 region has the DNA TGTGCCATCAGTCCAGGGACTAGCGGCACAGATACGCAGTATTTT.

This clonotype occurred a few times. V usage is TRBV4-3 and J usage is TRBJ2-5, with D tentatively TRBD1 or TRBD2 (6 bases each). This CDR3 contains 15 residues. The V end was cut by 4 bases, the J end by 5 bases, with 17 bases between. Germline V gene data show CDR1 as LGHNA and CDR2 as YSLEER. CDR3 in amino acids: CASSPRKGGSETQYF. DNA of the CDR3: TGCGCCAGCAGCCCTCGAAAGGGGGGAAGCGAGACCCAGTACTTC.

The table lists this clonotype with a few counts. This rearrangement joins TRBV15 to TRBJ1-1, with a tentative D call TRBD1 (6 bases). The CDR3 is 15 residues long. Germline CDR1 LNHNV, CDR2 YYDKDF (reference sequence). V was pared by 5 bases and J by 3 bases, with 16 bases between. CDR3 nucleotide sequence: TGTGCCACCAGCTTCTCCTTTGGGGGCTACACTGAAGCTTTCTTT. Its protein is CATSFSFGGYTEAFF.

This clonotype has at least ten counts. The rearrangement joins TRBV29-1 to TRBJ1-1, with 7 bases lining up with TRBD1. V lost 3 bases and J lost 9; bases outside the gene matches: 4. The germline V gene has CDR1 SQVTM and CDR2 ANQGSEA. CDR3 length: 11 amino acids. This CDR3 reads CSVEGGQQAFF. In DNA, the CDR3 is TGCAGCGTTGAGGGGGGACAGCAAGCTTTCTTT.

This clonotype has ten or more counts. V is TRBV29-1 and J is TRBJ2-1; tentatively, D is TRBD2 (6 bases). With 1 base removed from V and 6 bases from J, the gap between germline ends came to 10 bases. The length of the CDR3 is 13 residues. The germline CDR1 and CDR2 sequences are SQVTM and ANQGSEA. This CDR3 reads CSVEAGGVNEQFF. In DNA, the CDR3 is TGCAGCGTTGAAGCGGGCGGGGTCAATGAGCAGTTCTTC.

The gene calls are TRBV6-1 and TRBJ2-7; D tentatively fits TRBD1 or TRBD2 (6 bases each). The germline gives CDR1 MNHNS, CDR2 SASEGT. The V end was cut by 1 base, the J end by 3 bases, with 19 bases between. The CDR3 loop spans 17 amino acids. The CDR3 region has the DNA TGTGCCAGCAGTGAAGAATGGGGGGCCGAGGGATACTACGAGCAGTACTTC. Amino acids: CASSEEWGAEGYYEQYF.

The chain carries TRBV4-3 and TRBJ2-3, with D hard to call. V lost 11 bases and J 4 bases, leaving 13 bases between the germline ends. The CDR3 length is 12 residues. CDR1 LGHNA and CDR2 YSLEER come from the germline V gene. CDR3 sequence: CACRAPADTQYF. DNA for the CDR3: TGCGCCTGCCGGGCTCCAGCAGATACGCAGTATTTT.

This clonotype was counted many times. The gene calls are TRBV27 and TRBJ1-5; possible D gene TRBD1, 5 bases. Germline-derived CDR1 and CDR2 are MNHEY and SMNVEV (reference sequence). V was trimmed by 1 base and J by 6 bases, leaving 7 bases between them. The CDR3 is made up of 13 amino acids. The CDR3 region has the DNA TGTGCCAGCAGTTTATGGGGGTCTCAGCCCCAGCATTTT. Amino acid sequence: CASSLWGSQPQHF.

The chain employs TRBV11-2 and TRBJ2-7; 7 bases fit TRBD1. Trimming removed 0 bases from V and 5 bases from J; junction bases left unmatched: 7. CDR3 length: 15 residues. Germline values: CDR1 SGHAT, CDR2 FQNNGV. The CDR3 reads CASSLDKGAKNEQYF. The CDR3 nucleotides are TGTGCCAGCAGCTTAGATAAGGGGGCGAAGAACGAGCAGTACTTC.